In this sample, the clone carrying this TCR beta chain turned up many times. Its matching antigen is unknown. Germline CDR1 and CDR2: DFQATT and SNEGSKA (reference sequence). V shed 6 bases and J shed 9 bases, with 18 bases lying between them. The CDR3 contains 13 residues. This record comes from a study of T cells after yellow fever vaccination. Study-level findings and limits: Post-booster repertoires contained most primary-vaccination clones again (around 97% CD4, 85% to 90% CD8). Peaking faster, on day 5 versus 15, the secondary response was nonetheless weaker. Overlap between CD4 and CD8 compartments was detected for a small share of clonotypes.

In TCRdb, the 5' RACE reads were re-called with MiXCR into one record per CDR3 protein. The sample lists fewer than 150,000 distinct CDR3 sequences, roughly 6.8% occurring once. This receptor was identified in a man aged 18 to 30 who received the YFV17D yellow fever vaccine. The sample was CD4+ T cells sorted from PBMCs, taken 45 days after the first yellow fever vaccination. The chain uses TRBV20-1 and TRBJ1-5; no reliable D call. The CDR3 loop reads CSAPFEGVGPQHF. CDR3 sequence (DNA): TGCAGTGCCCCTTTCGAGGGTGTGGGGCCCCAGCATTTT.